The text below deals with one T cell receptor beta chain. Its target is not known. The people who gave samples were healthy Caucasians from Russia, aged roughly 6 to 95. This entry belongs to a study of blood T cells in healthy people across ages. Study-wide results and limits: Underestimates were what the diversity estimates from one million T cells were considered to be.

Through a sample-barcoded 5' primer and a J-beta primer mix, a second PCR was run for about 6 to 11 cycles. Carrying 12 random nucleotides, a template-switch adaptor labeled each individual cDNA molecule. From each sample, at least 3 million paired-end reads containing CDR3 were obtained. Via MiXCR, TCRdb re-called the 5' RACE reads, giving one row per CDR3 protein. This table holds around 600,000 distinct CDR3 sequences, more than 45% found once. Specimen: blood. The TCR sequence derives from a man at least 80 years old in good health.

CDR3 residues: CASSEEGVINEQFF. DNA of the CDR3: TGTGCCAGCAGTGAAGAGGGAGTGATCAATGAGCAGTTCTTC. The chain joins TRBV25-1 to TRBJ2-1, with a tentative D call TRBD2 (5 bases). The CDR3 is made up of 14 amino acids. Looked up from germline, CDR1 is MGHDK and CDR2 is SYGVNS. Trimming removed 2 bases from V and 6 bases from J, with 11 bases in between.